This TCR beta chain was found in a study of OX40 agonist ivuxolimab in advanced cancers. As for the study in general: At doses from 0.01 to 10 mg/kg, patients were given intravenous ivuxolimab every 2 weeks.

Study findings and constraints: Part of the nonresponder group also had normalized T-cell clonal expansion that was low. The study observed clonal expansion of CD4+ and CD8+ blood T cells by week 6 at 0.1 to 3.0 mg/kg.

Only in-frame clones appear in the TCRdb table, and some are missing; sequencing was by immunoSEQ multiplex PCR. The profile shows roughly 23,000 clones, about 77% of them singletons. It was autoimmune disease history or systemic immunosuppression that excluded patients. The CDR3 loop spans 12 amino acids. V lost 6 bases and J lost 1, with 6 bases in between. Germline CDR1 and CDR2: MNHEY and SVGAGI. Turning to this clone: The antigen is not known.

The rearrangement joins TRBV6-5 to TRBJ1-1; possibly TRBD1 for D (5 bases). This material consisted of CD4+ or CD8+ T cells sorted from blood, taken in a trial of the OX40 agonist ivuxolimab. The sequence came from an adult with an advanced solid tumor such as melanoma, head and neck, liver or kidney cancer. CDR3 amino acids: CASRGRNTEAFF. CDR3 bases: TGTGCCAGCAGGGGACGGAACACTGAAGCTTTCTTT.